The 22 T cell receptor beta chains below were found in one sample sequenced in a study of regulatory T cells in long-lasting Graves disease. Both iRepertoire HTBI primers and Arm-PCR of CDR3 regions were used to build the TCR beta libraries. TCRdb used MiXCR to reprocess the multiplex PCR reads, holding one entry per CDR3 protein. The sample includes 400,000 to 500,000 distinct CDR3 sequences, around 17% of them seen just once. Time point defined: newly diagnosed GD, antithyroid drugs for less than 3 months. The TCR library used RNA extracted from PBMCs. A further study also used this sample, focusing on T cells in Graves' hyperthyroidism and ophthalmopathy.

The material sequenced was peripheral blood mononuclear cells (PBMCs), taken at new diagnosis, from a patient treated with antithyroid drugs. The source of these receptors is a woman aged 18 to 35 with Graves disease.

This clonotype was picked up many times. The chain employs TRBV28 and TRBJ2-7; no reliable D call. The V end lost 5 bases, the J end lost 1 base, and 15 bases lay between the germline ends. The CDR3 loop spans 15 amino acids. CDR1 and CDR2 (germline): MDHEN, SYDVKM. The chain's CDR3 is CASSELRRLSYEQYF. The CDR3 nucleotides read TGTGCCAGCAGTGAACTCCGGCGGCTTTCCTACGAGCAGTACTTC.

CDR3 region: CASSLWGAGYYEQYF. Here the CDR3 DNA reads TGTGCCAGCAGTTTATGGGGGGCAGGGTACTACGAGCAGTACTTC. The chain couples TRBV27 to TRBJ2-7; D is tentatively TRBD1 or TRBD2 (6 bases each). Germline V gene lookup returns CDR1 MNHEY and CDR2 SMNVEV (reference sequence). V was clipped by 1 base and J by 3 bases, with 13 bases between them. The CDR3 is 15 residues long.

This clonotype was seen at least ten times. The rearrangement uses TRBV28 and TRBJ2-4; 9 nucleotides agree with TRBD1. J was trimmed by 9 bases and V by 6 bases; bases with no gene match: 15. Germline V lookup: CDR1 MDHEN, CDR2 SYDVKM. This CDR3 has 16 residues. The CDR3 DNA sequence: TGTGCCAGCAGCGCCGGGACAGGGAAACTCGGAGGCATTCAGTACTTC. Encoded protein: CASSAGTGKLGGIQYF. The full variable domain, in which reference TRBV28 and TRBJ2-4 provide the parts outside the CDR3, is DVKVTQSSRYLVKRTGEKVFLECVQDMDHENMFWYRQDPGLGLRLIYFSYDVKMKEKGDIPEGYSVSREKKERFSLILESASTNQTSMYLCASSAGTGKLGGIQYFGAGTRLSVL.

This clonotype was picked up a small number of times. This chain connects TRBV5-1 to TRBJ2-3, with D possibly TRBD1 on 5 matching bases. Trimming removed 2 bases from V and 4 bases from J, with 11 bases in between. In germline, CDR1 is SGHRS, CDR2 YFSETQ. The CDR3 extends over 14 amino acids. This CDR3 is CASSLQENPDTQYF. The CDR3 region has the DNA TGCGCCAGCAGCTTACAGGAGAATCCAGATACGCAGTATTTT. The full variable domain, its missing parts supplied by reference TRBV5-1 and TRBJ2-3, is KAGVTQTPRYLIKTRGQQVTLSCSPISGHRSVSWYQQTPGQGLQFLFEYFSETQRNKGNFPGRFSGRQFSNSRSEMNVSTLELGDSALYLCASSLQENPDTQYFGPGTRLTVL.

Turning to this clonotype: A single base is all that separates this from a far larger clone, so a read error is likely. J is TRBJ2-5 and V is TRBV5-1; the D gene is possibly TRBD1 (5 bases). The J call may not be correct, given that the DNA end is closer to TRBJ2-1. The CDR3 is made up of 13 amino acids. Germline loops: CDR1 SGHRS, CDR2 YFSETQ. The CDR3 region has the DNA TGCGCCAGCAGCTCCGGCAGGGCTGTTGAGCAGTTCTTC. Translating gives CASSSGRAVEQFF.

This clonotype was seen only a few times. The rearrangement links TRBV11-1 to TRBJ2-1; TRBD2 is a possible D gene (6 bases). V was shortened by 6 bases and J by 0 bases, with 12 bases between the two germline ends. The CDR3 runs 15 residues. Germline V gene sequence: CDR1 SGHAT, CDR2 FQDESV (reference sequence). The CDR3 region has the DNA TGTGCCAGCAGTGTAGCGGAGAGCTCCTACAATGAGCAGTTCTTC. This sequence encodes CASSVAESSYNEQFF.

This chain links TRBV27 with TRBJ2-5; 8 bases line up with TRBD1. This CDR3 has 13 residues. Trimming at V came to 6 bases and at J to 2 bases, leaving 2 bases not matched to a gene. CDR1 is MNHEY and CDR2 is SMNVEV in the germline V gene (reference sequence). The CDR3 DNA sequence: TGTGCCAGCAGACAGGGGGGACAAGAGACCCAGTACTTC. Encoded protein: CASRQGGQETQYF.

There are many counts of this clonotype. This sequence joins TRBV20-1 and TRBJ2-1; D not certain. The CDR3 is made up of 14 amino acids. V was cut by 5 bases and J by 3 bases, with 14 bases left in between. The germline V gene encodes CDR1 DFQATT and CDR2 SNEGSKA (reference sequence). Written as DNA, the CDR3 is TGCAGTGCTCTTCCGGGTCCCATCTACAATGAGCAGTTCTTC. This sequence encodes CSALPGPIYNEQFF.

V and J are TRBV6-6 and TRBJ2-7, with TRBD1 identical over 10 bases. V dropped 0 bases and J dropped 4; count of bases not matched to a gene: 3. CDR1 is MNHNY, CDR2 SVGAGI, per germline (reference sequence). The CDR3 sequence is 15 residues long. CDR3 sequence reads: CASSYSGQGSYEQYF. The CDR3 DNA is TGTGCCAGCAGTTACTCGGGACAGGGGTCGTACGAGCAGTACTTC.

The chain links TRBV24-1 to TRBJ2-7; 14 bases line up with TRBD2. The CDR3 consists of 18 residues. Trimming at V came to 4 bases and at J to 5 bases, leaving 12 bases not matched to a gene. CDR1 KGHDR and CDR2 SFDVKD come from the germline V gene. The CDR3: CATSEAGTSGSRSNEQYF. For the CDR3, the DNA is TGTGCCACCAGTGAGGCCGGGACTAGCGGGAGCAGATCGAACGAGCAGTACTTC.

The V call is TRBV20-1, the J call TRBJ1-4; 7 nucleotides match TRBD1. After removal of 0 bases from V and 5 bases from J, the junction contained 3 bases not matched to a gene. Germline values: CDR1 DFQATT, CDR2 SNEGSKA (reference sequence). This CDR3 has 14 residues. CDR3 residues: CSARDPTGNEKLFF. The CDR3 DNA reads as TGCAGTGCTAGAGACCCGACAGGGAATGAAAAACTGTTTTTT.

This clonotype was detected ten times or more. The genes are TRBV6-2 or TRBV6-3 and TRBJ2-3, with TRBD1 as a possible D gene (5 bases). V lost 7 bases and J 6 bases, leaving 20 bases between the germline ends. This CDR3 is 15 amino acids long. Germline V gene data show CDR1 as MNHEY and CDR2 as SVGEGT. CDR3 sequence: CASNQGPTRTDTQYF. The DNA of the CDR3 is TGTGCCAGCAACCAGGGCCCGACTCGAACCGATACGCAGTATTTT.

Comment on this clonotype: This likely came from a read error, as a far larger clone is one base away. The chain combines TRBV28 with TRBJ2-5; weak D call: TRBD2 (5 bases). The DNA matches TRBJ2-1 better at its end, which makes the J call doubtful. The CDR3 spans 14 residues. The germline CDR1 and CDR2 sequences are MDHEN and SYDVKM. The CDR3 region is CASSWGDNYNGQFF. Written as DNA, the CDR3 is TGTGCCAGCAGTTGGGGAGACAACTACAATGGGCAGTTCTTC.

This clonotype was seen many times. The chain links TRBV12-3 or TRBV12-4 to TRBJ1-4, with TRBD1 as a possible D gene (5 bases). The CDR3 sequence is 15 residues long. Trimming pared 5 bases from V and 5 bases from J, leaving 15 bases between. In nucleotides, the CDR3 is TGTGCCAGCAGTCCATACAGGCGCCAAAATGAAAAACTGTTTTTT. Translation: CASSPYRRQNEKLFF.

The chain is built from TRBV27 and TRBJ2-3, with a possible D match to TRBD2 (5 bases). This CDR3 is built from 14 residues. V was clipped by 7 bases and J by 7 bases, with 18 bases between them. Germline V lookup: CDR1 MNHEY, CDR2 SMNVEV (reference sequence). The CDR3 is CASTDHPSGNTQYF. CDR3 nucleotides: TGTGCCAGCACCGATCACCCGTCGGGGAATACGCAGTATTTT.

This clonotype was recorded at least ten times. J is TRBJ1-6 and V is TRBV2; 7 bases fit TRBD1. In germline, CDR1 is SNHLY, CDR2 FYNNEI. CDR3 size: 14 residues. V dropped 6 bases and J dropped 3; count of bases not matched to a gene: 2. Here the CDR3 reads CASRRDSYNSPLHF. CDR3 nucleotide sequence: TGTGCCAGCAGACGGGACAGCTATAATTCACCCCTCCACTTT. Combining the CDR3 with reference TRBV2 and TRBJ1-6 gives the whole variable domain EPEVTQTPSHQVTQMGQEVILRCVPISNHLYFYWYRQILGQKVEFLVSFYNNEISEKSEIFDDQFSVERPDGSNFTLKIRSTKLEDSAMYFCASRRDSYNSPLHFGNGTRLTVT.

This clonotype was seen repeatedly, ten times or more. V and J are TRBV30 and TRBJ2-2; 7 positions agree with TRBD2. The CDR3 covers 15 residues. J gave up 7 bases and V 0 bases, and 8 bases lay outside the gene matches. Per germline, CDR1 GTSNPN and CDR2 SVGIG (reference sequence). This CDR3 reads CAWSVFGRLVGELFF. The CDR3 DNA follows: TGTGCCTGGAGTGTATTCGGGAGGCTTGTCGGGGAGCTGTTTTTT.

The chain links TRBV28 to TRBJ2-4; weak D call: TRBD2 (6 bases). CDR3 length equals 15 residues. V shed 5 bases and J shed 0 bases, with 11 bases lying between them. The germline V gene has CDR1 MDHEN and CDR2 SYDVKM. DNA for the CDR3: TGTGCCAGCAGTCCCCCGGGGGTAGCCAAAAACATTCAGTACTTC. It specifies CASSPPGVAKNIQYF.

DNA of the CDR3: TGCAGTGCTAGACCATTGGACAGGGCCCTCCAAGAGACCCAGTACTTC. Protein product: CSARPLDRALQETQYF. The chain is built from TRBV20-1 and TRBJ2-5, with 8 bases that match TRBD1. The germline V gene encodes CDR1 DFQATT and CDR2 SNEGSKA (reference sequence). V lost 2 bases, J lost 1 base, and 9 bases stayed unmatched. The length of the CDR3 is 16 residues.

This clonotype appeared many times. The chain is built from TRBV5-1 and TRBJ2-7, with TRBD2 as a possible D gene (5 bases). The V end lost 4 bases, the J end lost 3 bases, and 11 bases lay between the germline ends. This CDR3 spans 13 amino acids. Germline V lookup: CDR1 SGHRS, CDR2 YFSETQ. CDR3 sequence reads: CASSTGGDYEQYF. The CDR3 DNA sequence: TGCGCCAGCAGCACCGGAGGTGACTACGAGCAGTACTTC.

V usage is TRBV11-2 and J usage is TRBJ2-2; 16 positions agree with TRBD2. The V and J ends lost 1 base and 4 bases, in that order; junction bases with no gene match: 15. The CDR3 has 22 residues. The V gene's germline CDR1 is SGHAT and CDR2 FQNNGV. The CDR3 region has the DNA TGTGCCAGCAGCTTAGGGGGACTAGCGGGAGGGCCTTCCGAAAAAACCACCGGGGAGCTGTTTTTT. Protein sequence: CASSLGGLAGGPSEKTTGELFF. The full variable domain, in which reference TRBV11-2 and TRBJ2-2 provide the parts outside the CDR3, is EAGVAQSPRYKIIEKRQSVAFWCNPISGHATLYWYQQILGQGPKLLIQFQNNGVVDDSQLPKDRFSAERLKGVDSTLKIQPAKLEDSAVYLCASSLGGLAGGPSEKTTGELFFGEGSRLTVL.

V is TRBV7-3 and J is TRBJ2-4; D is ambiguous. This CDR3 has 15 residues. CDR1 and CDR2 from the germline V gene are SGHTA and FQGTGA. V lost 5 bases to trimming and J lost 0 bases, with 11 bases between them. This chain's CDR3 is CASSNLLVAKNIQYF. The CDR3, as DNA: TGTGCCAGCAGCAACCTCTTGGTAGCCAAAAACATTCAGTACTTC.